This TCR beta chain was sequenced during a study of shared clonotypes between healthy human individuals. J lost 7 bases, V lost 2 bases, and 11 bases had no gene match. The CDR3 sequence is 17 residues long. In germline, CDR1 is MNHEY, CDR2 SMNVEV (reference sequence). Repertoires were generated with immunoSEQ multiplex PCR, while TCRdb's copy carries only in-frame clones and drops some. The table has roughly 1,500,000 clones, about 98% seen once. What was sequenced was naive CD4+ T cells sorted from blood. Subset of the sample: CD45RA+ positively selected. The sequence derives from a man aged 25-45 years in good health. The rearrangement links TRBV27 to TRBJ2-2; 9 bases map to TRBD2. The CDR3 coding sequence is TGTGCCAGCAGTTTAAGGACTAGCGCCCTAAGTAGCGGGGAGCTGTTTTTT. This encodes CASSLRTSALSSGELFF.